This T cell receptor beta chain was documented in a study of blood T cell repertoires in COVID-19. V was shortened by 7 bases and J by 0 bases, with 10 bases between the two germline ends. The CDR3 is 13 amino acids. Only in-frame clones appear in the TCRdb table, and some are missing; sequencing was by immunoSEQ multiplex PCR. Of over 95,000 clones listed, approximately 81% are singletons. This chain uses TRBV12-3 or TRBV12-4 with TRBJ2-7; D is perhaps TRBD1 (6 bases). The TCR sequence derives from a human donor in a cohort sampled during active COVID-19. Sequences were obtained from peripheral blood. The chain's CDR3 is CASTDRSSYEQYF. Here the CDR3 DNA reads TGTGCCAGCACGGACAGAAGCTCCTACGAGCAGTACTTC.